These 5 T cell receptor beta chains were sequenced from one sample in a study of T cell responses to AZD1222 COVID-19 vaccine. Method: immunoSEQ multiplex PCR; TCRdb's copy keeps in-frame clones and lacks some. The data contain roughly 100,000 clones, approximately 86% of them singletons. Sequencing was performed on peripheral blood, taken on day 0 of AZD1222 vaccination. The source is an adult in good health.

This clone was seen just once. This rearrangement joins TRBV30 to TRBJ1-6; TRBD1 aligns across 8 bases. Germline CDR1 and CDR2: GTSNPN and SVGIG (reference sequence). Trimming took 3 bases from V and 7 from J; bases not matched to a gene: 5. This CDR3 spans 14 amino acids. CDR3 nucleotide sequence: TGTGCCTGGAGCTCCAGGACAGGGAATTCACCCCTCCACTTT. It yields the protein CAWSSRTGNSPLHF. Supplemented by reference TRBV30 and TRBJ1-6, the full variable domain reads SQTIHQWPATLVQPVGSPLSLECTVEGTSNPNLYWYRQAAGRGLQLLFYSVGIGQISSEVPQNLSASRPQDRQFILSSKKLLLSDSGFYLCAWSSRTGNSPLHFGNGTRLTVT.

This chain connects TRBV7-2 to TRBJ2-2; D is unclear. The ends were cut back, 4 bases at V and 10 bases at J, with 10 bases in the middle. The CDR3 contains 12 residues. Germline V CDR1 and CDR2: SGHTA, FQGNSA. The CDR3 sequence is CASSSPRVELFF. Written as DNA, the CDR3 is TGTGCCAGCAGCTCCCCACGTGTGGAGCTGTTTTTT.

The chain recombines TRBV7-8 with TRBJ2-7; D may be TRBD1 (6 bases). Germline CDR1 SGHVS, CDR2 FQNEAQ. Trimming pared 1 base from V and 2 bases from J, leaving 9 bases between. The CDR3 is 14 amino acids. The DNA for the CDR3 is TGTGCCAGCAGCTTAGATGCAGGGGCCTACGAGCAGTACTTC. Amino acid sequence: CASSLDAGAYEQYF.

The genes are TRBV7-9 and TRBJ2-1, with 8 bases lining up with TRBD2. CDR3 length equals 14 residues. The J segment lost 4 bases and the V segment lost 5 bases, leaving 4 bases of the junction unmatched. Looked up from germline, CDR1 is SEHNR and CDR2 is FQNEAQ (reference sequence). This chain's CDR3 is CASSSSGIYNEQFF. The CDR3 nucleotides read TGTGCCAGCAGCAGTAGCGGGATTTACAATGAGCAGTTCTTC. Based on the CDR3 plus reference TRBV7-9 and TRBJ2-1, the full variable domain is DTGVSQNPRHKITKRGQNVTFRCDPISEHNRLYWYRQTLGQGPEFLTYFQNEAQLEKSRLLSDRFSAERPKGSFSTLEIQRTEQGDSAMYLCASSSSGIYNEQFFGPGTRLTVL.

In this sample, this clone turned up once. This chain uses TRBV6-1 with TRBJ2-7, with D unclear. CDR1 is MNHNS and CDR2 is SASEGT in the germline V gene. V was trimmed by 7 bases and J by 0 bases, leaving 10 bases between them. This CDR3 has 13 amino acids. This chain's CDR3 is CASIGLRSYEQYF. In DNA, the CDR3 is TGTGCCAGCATTGGGCTGCGCTCCTACGAGCAGTACTTC.